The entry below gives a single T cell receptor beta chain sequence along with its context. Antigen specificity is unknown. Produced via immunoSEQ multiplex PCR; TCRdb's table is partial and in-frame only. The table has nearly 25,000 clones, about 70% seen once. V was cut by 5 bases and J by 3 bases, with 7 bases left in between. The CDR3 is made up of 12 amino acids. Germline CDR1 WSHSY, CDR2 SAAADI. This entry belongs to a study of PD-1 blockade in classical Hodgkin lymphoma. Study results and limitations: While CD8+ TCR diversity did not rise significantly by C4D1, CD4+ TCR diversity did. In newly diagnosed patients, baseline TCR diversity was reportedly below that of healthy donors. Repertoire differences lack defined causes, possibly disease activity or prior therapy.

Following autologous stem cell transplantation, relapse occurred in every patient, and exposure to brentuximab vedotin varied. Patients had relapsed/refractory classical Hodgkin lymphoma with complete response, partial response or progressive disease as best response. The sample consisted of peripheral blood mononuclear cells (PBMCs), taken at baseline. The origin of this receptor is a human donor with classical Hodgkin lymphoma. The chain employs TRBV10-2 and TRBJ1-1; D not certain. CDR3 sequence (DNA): TGCGCCAGCAGTCAAAGGGACACTGAAGCTTTCTTT. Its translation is CASSQRDTEAFF.